Each of the 19 T cell receptor beta chains below was sequenced from the same sample in a study of blood T cell repertoires in COVID-19. Profiling relied on immunoSEQ multiplex PCR, and the TCRdb table lists in-frame clones only, not all of them. Among 75,000 to 85,000 clones, roughly 81% were seen once, and the ten largest hold over 9.5%. The sequenced sample consisted of peripheral blood. The receptors stem from a man aged 55 to 69 with COVID-19, enrolled during active disease.

The V call is TRBV27, the J call TRBJ1-1, with TRBD1 identical over 7 bases. J gave up 8 bases and V 6 bases, and 9 bases lay outside the gene matches. The CDR3 spans 13 residues. Germline assignment: CDR1 MNHEY and CDR2 SMNVEV (reference sequence). The CDR3: CASSPKSGGEAFF. CDR3 sequence (DNA): TGTGCCAGCAGCCCGAAGTCAGGGGGGGAAGCTTTCTTT.

This clone has at least ten counts. The V and J genes are TRBV4-2 and TRBJ2-7; D is unclear. Germline V gene lookup returns CDR1 LGHNA and CDR2 YNFKEQ. V was cut by 1 base and J by 3 bases, with 10 bases left in between. The CDR3 is 14 residues long. CDR3 sequence reads: CASSQAPSGYEQYF. CDR3 sequence (DNA): TGTGCCAGCAGCCAAGCACCCTCCGGCTACGAGCAGTACTTC.

The CDR3 region is CATSDPGSGELFF. The CDR3 bases are TGTGCCACCAGTGACCCCGGGTCCGGGGAGCTGTTTTTT. V and J are TRBV24-1 and TRBJ2-2; D uncertain. From germline, CDR1 is KGHDR and CDR2 SFDVKD. The CDR3 extends over 13 amino acids. V lost 4 bases to trimming and J lost 6 bases, with 8 bases between them.

This clone was counted a single time. The genes are TRBV18 and TRBJ1-2, with 12 bases identical to TRBD1. Germline CDR1 is KGHSH and CDR2 is LQKENI. V dropped 5 bases and J dropped 0; count of bases not matched to a gene: 4. There are 16 residues in the CDR3. The CDR3 here is CASSSGQGATNYGYTF. The CDR3 region has the DNA TGTGCCAGCTCATCGGGACAGGGGGCAACTAACTATGGCTACACCTTC.

The V call is TRBV5-1, the J call TRBJ2-1; 7 nucleotides line up with TRBD2. J was trimmed by 8 bases and V by 5 bases; bases with no gene match: 13. In germline, CDR1 is SGHRS, CDR2 YFSETQ. This CDR3 is 15 amino acids long. The CDR3 DNA is TGCGCCAGCAGGCTAATAACGGGAGGAGGCGATGAGCAGTTCTTC. It codes for CASRLITGGGDEQFF.

This clone was seen a single time. The chain employs TRBV19 and TRBJ1-2; possibly TRBD1 for D (6 bases). The V and J ends lost 6 bases and 6 bases respectively, with 20 bases between them. The CDR3 consists of 15 residues. CDR1 and CDR2 from the germline V gene are LNHDA and SQIVND (reference sequence). The CDR3 here is CASRGADKYSNGYTF. In DNA form, the CDR3 reads TGTGCCAGTAGGGGGGCAGACAAATACTCTAATGGCTACACCTTC.

This chain uses TRBV7-6 with TRBJ1-3; no clear D. Germline V gene lookup returns CDR1 SGHVS and CDR2 FNYEAQ. V dropped 2 bases and J dropped 0 bases, with 8 bases sitting between them. This CDR3 region has 15 residues. CDR3 protein: CASSLSGSSGNTIYF. The DNA of the CDR3 is TGTGCCAGCAGCTTAAGTGGGAGCTCTGGAAACACCATATATTTT.

This clone was observed a single time. This chain joins TRBV7-9 and TRBJ1-1; D gene unclear. Germline V gene sequence: CDR1 SEHNR, CDR2 FQNEAQ (reference sequence). The V gene lost 5 bases and the J gene lost 9 bases, with 10 bases spanning the gap. This CDR3 has 11 amino acids. CDR3 residues: CASSKTPQAFF. CDR3 sequence (DNA): TGTGCCAGCAGCAAGACACCGCAAGCTTTCTTT. Full variable domain (outside the CDR3, taken from reference TRBV7-9 and TRBJ1-1): DTGVSQNPRHKITKRGQNVTFRCDPISEHNRLYWYRQTLGQGPEFLTYFQNEAQLEKSRLLSDRFSAERPKGSFSTLEIQRTEQGDSAMYLCASSKTPQAFFGQGTRLTVV.

This clone has only one observation. V gene TRBV28 combines with J gene TRBJ1-4; no clear D gene. V was trimmed by 6 bases and J by 5 bases, leaving 7 bases between them. Germline V gene sequence: CDR1 MDHEN, CDR2 SYDVKM. The CDR3 sequence is 12 residues long. This CDR3 reads CASRRRNEKLFF. DNA of the CDR3: TGTGCCAGCAGGAGGAGGAATGAAAAACTGTTTTTT.

The chain has TRBV9 and TRBJ1-1, with D possibly TRBD1 on 5 matching bases. CDR1 and CDR2 from the germline V gene are SGDLS and YYNGEE. The CDR3 has 14 amino acids. V was trimmed by 0 bases and J by 2 bases, leaving 8 bases between them. The CDR3: CASSVVRGNTEAFF. In DNA form, the CDR3 reads TGTGCCAGCAGCGTAGTAAGGGGTAACACTGAAGCTTTCTTT.

Here the CDR3 reads CASSYDRGRNQPQHF. DNA of the CDR3: TGTGCCAGCAGTTACGACAGGGGGAGGAATCAGCCCCAGCATTTT. The chain links TRBV6-5 to TRBJ1-5, with 9 bases lining up with TRBD1. Germline CDR1 and CDR2: MNHEY and SVGAGI. There are 15 residues in the CDR3. Germline trimming cut 2 bases from V and 4 bases from J; bases unmatched to any gene: 3.

The chain uses TRBV2 and TRBJ1-2, with 7 bases that match TRBD1. J lost 8 bases, V lost 2 bases, and 5 bases had no gene match. In germline, CDR1 is SNHLY, CDR2 FYNNEI. This CDR3 contains 13 residues. This chain's CDR3 is CASSERGGVGYTF. The CDR3 DNA sequence: TGTGCCAGCAGTGAAAGAGGGGGCGTAGGCTACACCTTC.

The rearrangement links TRBV10-1 to TRBJ2-7; the D gene is possibly TRBD1 (8 bases). The CDR3 extends over 18 amino acids. V lost 5 bases to trimming and J lost 1 base, with 24 bases between them. The germline gives CDR1 WNHNN, CDR2 SYGVQD (reference sequence). The CDR3, as DNA: TGCGCCAGCAGTCCCCAAGCCCTTGGACAGGGAGGGTCCTACGAGCAGTACTTC. It translates to CASSPQALGQGGSYEQYF.

The J gene is TRBJ1-3, the V gene TRBV10-2; the D gene is possibly TRBD1 (6 bases). Per the germline V gene, CDR1 is WSHSY and CDR2 is SAAADI. This CDR3 spans 14 amino acids. V dropped 3 bases and J dropped 2 bases, with 8 bases sitting between them. As DNA, the CDR3 is TGCGCCAGCAGTGACTACAGGGCTGGAAACACCATATATTTT. Residues: CASSDYRAGNTIYF.

The chain is built from TRBV24-1 and TRBJ2-3; maybe TRBD2 (5 bases). This CDR3 is built from 17 residues. Germline CDR1 and CDR2: KGHDR and SFDVKD. Trimming stripped 3 bases from V and 2 bases from J, with 17 bases between. CDR3 sequence reads: CATSDTTRPFSTDTQYF. In DNA form, the CDR3 reads TGTGCCACCAGTGATACAACTAGACCGTTTTCCACAGATACGCAGTATTTT.

The rearrangement joins TRBV30 to TRBJ2-5; 7 nucleotides align to TRBD1. CDR3 length: 13 amino acids. Looked up from germline, CDR1 is GTSNPN and CDR2 is SVGIG (reference sequence). With V trimmed by 6 bases and J by 4 bases, 8 bases remained unmatched. CDR3 sequence reads: CACRKGAGETQYF. The DNA for the CDR3 is TGTGCCTGTCGGAAGGGGGCGGGAGAGACCCAGTACTTC.

The gene calls are TRBV2 and TRBJ2-3; 10 bases align to TRBD2. Germline V gene data show CDR1 as SNHLY and CDR2 as FYNNEI. CDR3 length equals 15 residues. V lost 4 bases to trimming and J lost 1 base; unmatched junction nucleotides: 2. CDR3 DNA: TGTGCCAGCAGTGGGCTAGCGGGGGGCACAGATACGCAGTATTTT. Translated, it gives CASSGLAGGTDTQYF.

J is TRBJ1-3 and V is TRBV6-1; D is unresolved. Germline CDR1 reads MNHNS; CDR2 reads SASEGT. The CDR3 is 19 residues long. Trimming shortened V by 0 bases and J by 4 bases, and 22 bases separated the two germline ends. CDR3 sequence reads: CASSEAGLERPLAGNTIYF. The CDR3 bases are TGTGCCAGCAGTGAAGCGGGTTTGGAGCGACCCCTTGCCGGAAACACCATATATTTT.

This clone was counted a single time. V usage is TRBV30 and J usage is TRBJ1-2, with 10 bases fitting TRBD1. Germline values: CDR1 GTSNPN, CDR2 SVGIG (reference sequence). This CDR3 contains 15 residues. V was clipped by 1 base and J by 7 bases; unmatched bases: 9. DNA for the CDR3: TGTGCCTGGAGTGGTGGGACAGGGGTTTATGGTGGCTACACCTTC. Translating gives CAWSGGTGVYGGYTF.